The rows below give T cell receptor beta chains drawn from one sample of a study of T cell repertoires in cytomegalovirus infection. TCRdb analysed the reads with MiXCR anew, one entry per CDR3 protein. The data hold 200,000 to 250,000 distinct CDR3 sequences, with roughly 20% observed a single time. Sequencing input: CD8+ T cells from PBMCs. The receptors shown here come from a human donor in good health (CMV status not recorded). Some clones in this sample may be carry-over from other donors' samples. CDR3s include the opening cysteine and the closing phenylalanine or tryptophan.

CASTSGAANEKLFF,TRBV28,TRBJ1-4,14
CASSLVPPQSAWDYGYTF,TRBV5-1,TRBJ1-2,18
CASSLYKNTGELFF,TRBV11-2,TRBJ2-2,14
CSVTADGGNTIYF,TRBV29-1,TRBJ1-3,13
CASSRRDRDYEQYF,TRBV14,TRBJ2-7,14
CASSPIKNTGELFF,TRBV28,TRBJ2-2,14
CASSAGGGADTQYF,TRBV5-4,TRBJ2-3,14
CASSEGSDTQYF,TRBV9,TRBJ2-3,12
CASSLKTSGGRKTQYF,TRBV5-6,TRBJ2-5,16
CASSLGQGEIYEQYF,TRBV7-6,TRBJ2-7,15
CASSAGRTGAYGYTF,TRBV2,TRBJ1-2,15
CASSYARDGYNEQFF,TRBV6-2/TRBV6-3,TRBJ2-1,15
CASSQDMNSNQPQHF,TRBV4-2,TRBJ1-5,15
CSAGTDEQYF,TRBV29-1,TRBJ2-7,10
CASGDYGNQPQHF,TRBV28,TRBJ1-5,13
CASSLQARNQPQHF,TRBV5-6,TRBJ1-5,14
CASSPLGREQYF,TRBV7-2,TRBJ2-7,12
CASSLGSGQGNTGELFF,TRBV5-6,TRBJ2-2,17
CATSDPGQGNEKLFF,TRBV15,TRBJ1-4,15
CASSQAPIGGNEQFF,TRBV3-1,TRBJ2-1,15
CASSQLGLAGALDTQYF,TRBV7-2,TRBJ2-3,17
CASSLELSGGPYNEQFF,TRBV7-3,TRBJ2-1,17
CASGLSTGVTQETQYF,TRBV12-5,TRBJ2-5,16
CASSLFRDGRDTQYF,TRBV5-1,TRBJ2-3,15
CASSQGGTGELFF,TRBV4-2,TRBJ2-2,13
CASSLWYSGEQYF,TRBV7-9,TRBJ2-7,13
CASSLVLQNTEAFF,TRBV7-9,TRBJ1-1,14
CASSPEGEAEAFF,TRBV7-9,TRBJ1-1,13
CASSLEGQSSNQPQHF,TRBV7-8,TRBJ1-5,16
CASSIDHQGEAFF,TRBV19,TRBJ1-1,13
CASSETAGELFF,TRBV2,TRBJ2-2,12
CSDRGPLTYGYTF,TRBV29-1,TRBJ1-2,13